Listed here is a single TCR beta chain. The data are from a study of blood T cell repertoires in COVID-19. Study-level background: Sites in the United States, Italy and Spain provided acute and convalescent COVID-19 samples. Sources were T cells, B-cell-depleted T cells, or PBMCs; the material itself was cDNA or gDNA.

In the study's own analysis: Nucleated cell counts were estimated from reference gene primer amplification. Produced via immunoSEQ multiplex PCR; TCRdb's table is partial and in-frame only. V and J calls and clone size are copied from that table; D and trimming were computed from the DNA. The repertoire includes roughly 250,000 clones, about 85% of them detected once, and about 1% sits in the top ten. It was during active infection that Seattle patients were enrolled and then longitudinally followed. The sample was peripheral blood. This clonotype originated in a human donor with COVID-19, enrolled during active disease. The donor label of this sample is uncertain.

The CDR3 bases are TGTGCCAGCACTTCTGGCGGAGGGGTGGTGAACACTGAAGCTTTCTTT. Translated, it gives CASTSGGGVVNTEAFF. The chain employs TRBV9 and TRBJ1-1; tentative D call: TRBD1 (5 bases). Trimming removed 6 bases from V and 0 bases from J, with 18 bases in between. The length of the CDR3 is 16 residues. CDR1 is SGDLS and CDR2 is YYNGEE in the germline V gene.